This entry lists 9 T cell receptor beta chains sequenced from one sample in a study of a mutant IDH1 vaccine in newly diagnosed glioma. Specified time point: week 23, last vaccination. All doses held 300 ug of mutant IDH1 20-mer peptide, with topical imiquimod. Here immunoSEQ multiplex PCR was the method, and the copy in TCRdb shows in-frame clones only, minus some. The repertoire holds tens of thousands of clones, around 80% seen once, with roughly 8.8% in the top ten. These receptors lack a known antigen. The source was PBMCs, collected from a glioma patient whose treatment included an IDH1 peptide vaccine. The receptors were sampled from a woman aged 40 to 50 with glioma. Some clones in this sample may be carry-over from other donors' samples.

CDR3 DNA: TGCGCCAGCAGCTCGGGGACTAGCAGATCCTACGAGCAGTACTTC. Translating gives CASSSGTSRSYEQYF. This sequence joins TRBV5-1 and TRBJ2-7; TRBD2 matches at 9 bases. The CDR3 loop spans 15 amino acids. Looked up from germline, CDR1 is SGHRS and CDR2 is YFSETQ. With V trimmed by 3 bases and J by 1 base, 5 bases remained unmatched.

This chain links TRBV5-1 with TRBJ1-1; 11 nucleotides agree with TRBD1. Trimming cost V 4 bases and J 0 bases; bases outside gene matches: 8. Germline V lookup: CDR1 SGHRS, CDR2 YFSETQ. The CDR3 extends over 17 amino acids. CDR3 coding DNA: TGCGCCAGCAGCCCTGGGACAGGGGGAAAGTTGAACACTGAAGCTTTCTTT. As protein: CASSPGTGGKLNTEAFF.

V is TRBV5-1 and J is TRBJ2-1; 7 bases fit TRBD2. V lost 3 bases to trimming and J lost 8 bases; unmatched junction nucleotides: 14. The CDR3 loop spans 16 amino acids. Germline V gene data show CDR1 as SGHRS and CDR2 as YFSETQ. The CDR3 is CASSSLFGGGGYEQFF. CDR3 DNA sequence: TGCGCCAGCAGCTCCCTCTTTGGGGGGGGAGGATATGAGCAGTTCTTC.

This chain joins TRBV9 and TRBJ2-5, with D possibly called TRBD1 or TRBD2 (5 bases each). V was clipped by 0 bases and J by 2 bases, with 11 bases between them. Germline V lookup: CDR1 SGDLS, CDR2 YYNGEE. The CDR3 runs 15 residues. CDR3 nucleotides: TGTGCCAGCAGCGTAGTGGGGGACGAACAAGAGACCCAGTACTTC. It yields the protein CASSVVGDEQETQYF.

The chain couples TRBV7-2 to TRBJ1-6, with D tentatively TRBD1 (5 bases). The ends were cut back, 5 bases at V and 6 bases at J, with 14 bases in the middle. The CDR3 has 15 amino acids. CDR1 is SGHTA and CDR2 is FQGNSA in the germline V gene. CDR3 region: CASSLVGGSNSPLHF. In DNA, the CDR3 is TGTGCCAGCAGCCTAGTGGGGGGGAGTAATTCACCCCTCCACTTT.

V gene TRBV7-9 combines with J gene TRBJ2-5; D might be TRBD1 (5 bases). The CDR3 spans 15 residues. Germline V CDR1 and CDR2: SEHNR, FQNEAQ (reference sequence). The V end was cut by 1 base, the J end by 5 bases, with 14 bases between. CDR3: CASSLVGARQETQYF. The CDR3 DNA is TGTGCCAGCAGCTTAGTAGGAGCCCGACAGGAGACCCAGTACTTC. The complete variable domain, with remaining parts taken from reference TRBV7-9 and TRBJ2-5, reads DTGVSQNPRHKITKRGQNVTFRCDPISEHNRLYWYRQTLGQGPEFLTYFQNEAQLEKSRLLSDRFSAERPKGSFSTLEIQRTEQGDSAMYLCASSLVGARQETQYFGPGTRLLVL.

This clone was recorded once. DNA for the CDR3: TGCGCCAGCAGCGGTGGCGTCTATGGCTACACCTTC. Translating gives CASSGGVYGYTF. The rearrangement joins TRBV4-1 to TRBJ1-2, with D uncertain. CDR3 size: 12 residues. Germline V gene lookup returns CDR1 MGHRA and CDR2 YSYEKL. Trimming left V 5 bases short and J 4 bases short, with 8 bases between.

This clone was counted between two and nine times. V is TRBV7-9 and J is TRBJ2-2, with 9 bases aligning to TRBD1. Unmatched junction bases numbered 16, after V lost 5 bases and J lost 3 bases. CDR1 is SEHNR and CDR2 is FQNEAQ in the germline V gene (reference sequence). The CDR3 is 19 residues long. In nucleotides, the CDR3 is TGTGCCAGCAGCCCAACCCCCGGGACAGGGAGGGGTTACACCGGGGAGCTGTTTTTT. Amino acid sequence: CASSPTPGTGRGYTGELFF.

The J gene is TRBJ1-2, the V gene TRBV19; 8 bases are a match to TRBD1. Germline V gene sequence: CDR1 LNHDA, CDR2 SQIVND (reference sequence). The junction had 10 bases not matched to a gene; V was cut back by 6 bases and J by 4 bases. CDR3 size: 15 residues. The CDR3, as DNA: TGTGCCAGTAGGACGACCCAGGGGGCAGGCTATGGCTACACCTTC. It specifies CASRTTQGAGYGYTF.